Described below is a single T cell receptor beta chain sequence and its context. A read error may produce the germline difference seen at one junction end. The hyperthyroidism patients had a new diagnosis of under 2 months' duration and were aged 18 to 65. The CDR3 sequence is 12 residues long. The sample belongs to a study of Graves' ophthalmopathy and Graves' hyperthyroidism. Study in general: Stable hyperthyroidism was defined by absence of ophthalmopathy within 18 months of follow-up.

RNA transcripts were the template, and TCR beta CDR3 regions were amplified from them. Amplification began with first-round RT-PCR using HTBI primers, then second-round multiplex PCR was performed. TCRdb reprocessed the multiplex PCR reads via MiXCR and lists one record per CDR3 protein. This sample has about 1.1 million distinct CDR3 sequences, with 35% to 40% found just once. This receptor was identified in an adult man with Graves' hyperthyroidism. The chain carries TRBV12-3 or TRBV12-4 and TRBJ2-2; D is ambiguous. The specimen sequenced was peripheral blood or thyroid tissue (not recorded which). CDR3 region: CVSSFVVGELFF. CDR3 DNA sequence: TGTGTCAGCAGCTTCGTCGTCGGGGAGCTGTTTTTT.